Presented here are 30 T cell receptor beta chains from one specimen sequenced in a study of post-analysis software for immune sequencing data. Study-level findings and limits: Patients carried five TRBV segments more frequently than controls did, and TRBV5-6, TRBV5-1 and TRBV20-1 were among them.

The authors incorporated unique molecular identifiers into the TCR beta cDNA libraries. TCRdb itself ran the PCR reads through MiXCR, one entry per CDR3 protein. The repertoire holds roughly 650,000 distinct CDR3 sequences, around 60% seen once, with 10% to 12% in the top ten. What these receptors recognize is not known. The sample consisted of blood. All receptors come from a girl under 10 years old with multiple sclerosis.

The chain joins TRBV4-2 to TRBJ2-1; D is perhaps TRBD2 (6 bases). Deletions cut 0 bases from V and 7 bases from J, with 19 bases between. The CDR3 has 17 residues. From germline, CDR1 is LGHNA and CDR2 YNFKEQ. DNA for the CDR3: TGTGCCAGCAGCCAAGAAACGGGACTCTCGGGTCGGAATGAGCAGTTCTTC. It encodes CASSQETGLSGRNEQFF.

The V gene is TRBV11-2, the J gene TRBJ2-7, with 10 bases matching TRBD2. Germline V lookup: CDR1 SGHAT, CDR2 FQNNGV. The CDR3 is 13 residues long. V was pared by 7 bases and J by 10 bases, with 10 bases of the junction left unmatched. The CDR3 DNA follows: TGTGCCAGCACCTCTAGCGGGGGCCCAACCCAGTACTTC. Protein product: CASTSSGGPTQYF.

CDR3 sequence reads: CASSRTGGSYGYTF. CDR3 in DNA: TGTGCCAGCAGCCGGACAGGGGGCTCCTATGGCTACACCTTC. The chain combines TRBV5-6 with TRBJ1-2; 11 nucleotides agree with TRBD1. V lost 4 bases to trimming and J lost 4 bases; unmatched junction nucleotides: 3. The CDR3 is made up of 14 amino acids. Germline values: CDR1 SGHDT, CDR2 YYEEEE.

The sample holds one count of this clonotype. This rearrangement joins TRBV20-1 to TRBJ2-3, with TRBD2 matching 11 bases. This CDR3 is built from 15 residues. The V gene's germline CDR1 is DFQATT and CDR2 SNEGSKA (reference sequence). The ends lost 6 bases at V and 3 bases at J; junction bases unmatched: 8. In nucleotides, the CDR3 is TGCAGTGCCCGGAGGACTAGCGGGTGGACAGATACGCAGTATTTT. Encoded protein: CSARRTSGWTDTQYF.

V and J are TRBV6-1 and TRBJ2-3; tentative D call: TRBD2 (7 bases). Germline-derived CDR1 and CDR2 are MNHNS and SASEGT. The V gene lost 6 bases and the J gene lost 4 bases, with 20 bases spanning the gap. This CDR3 is built from 16 residues. CDR3 protein: CASSNLGGGLSDTQYF. The DNA of the CDR3 is TGTGCCAGCAGCAATCTGGGCGGGGGCCTTTCAGATACGCAGTATTTT.

This clonotype was seen more than once but under ten times. The genes are TRBV29-1 and TRBJ2-5; 7 bases fit TRBD2. The CDR3 runs to 15 residues. The V segment lost 6 bases and the J segment 7 bases; nucleotides outside the gene matches: 17. Germline assignment: CDR1 SQVTM and CDR2 ANQGSEA. Here the CDR3 reads CSVDGGAGDGGTQYF. CDR3 coding DNA: TGCAGCGTCGACGGCGGGGCGGGAGATGGTGGGACCCAGTACTTC.

The rearrangement links TRBV5-5 to TRBJ2-4, with D maybe TRBD2 (5 bases). Germline-derived CDR1 and CDR2 are SGHKS and YYEKEE (reference sequence). The CDR3 is made up of 16 amino acids. With 1 base removed from V and 8 bases from J, the gap between germline ends came to 19 bases. The CDR3 DNA is TGTGCCAGCAGCTTGCATGAAGGGAGCTCCGCAGACATTCAGTACTTC. This encodes CASSLHEGSSADIQYF.

This clonotype turned up a few times. This sequence joins TRBV20-1 and TRBJ1-2, with a possible D match to TRBD1 (5 bases). The germline gives CDR1 DFQATT, CDR2 SNEGSKA (reference sequence). V was trimmed by 5 bases and J by 3 bases, leaving 10 bases between them. This CDR3 has 12 residues. CDR3 nucleotides: TGCAGTGCTTCCCCAGGGTACTATGGCTACACCTTC. This translates into CSASPGYYGYTF.

The V and J genes are TRBV5-1 and TRBJ1-6, with a tentative D call TRBD1 (5 bases). Germline assignment: CDR1 SGHRS and CDR2 YFSETQ. The CDR3 length is 14 residues. V was trimmed by 4 bases and J by 8 bases, leaving 13 bases between them. DNA of the CDR3: TGCGCCAGCAGCCCCGGAATCAGGGATTCACCCCTCCACTTT. It encodes CASSPGIRDSPLHF.

Of note for this clonotype: The junction differs from germline at one of its ends, possibly a read error. The V and J genes are TRBV18 and TRBJ2-7; no firm D call. CDR1 and CDR2 from the germline V gene are KGHSH and LQKENI. CDR3 size: 14 residues. In nucleotides, the CDR3 is TGTGTCAGCTCAGTCGCCGTAGGGAACTACGAGCAGTACTTC. Its translation: CVSSVAVGNYEQYF.

The gene calls are TRBV2 and TRBJ1-2; D uncertain. Trimming pared 9 bases from V and 2 bases from J, leaving 10 bases between. The CDR3 spans 12 residues. Germline-derived CDR1 and CDR2 are SNHLY and FYNNEI. CDR3 sequence (DNA): TGTGCCAGTTCTAGACGGAACTATGGCTACACCTTC. This encodes CASSRRNYGYTF.

The rearrangement uses TRBV20-1 and TRBJ2-1, with unresolved D. CDR3 length equals 13 residues. Germline CDR1 is DFQATT and CDR2 is SNEGSKA (reference sequence). Trimming stripped 0 bases from V and 4 bases from J, with 7 bases between. The DNA for the CDR3 is TGCAGTGCTAGAGATGTGATTTACAATGAGCAGTTCTTC. The encoded protein is CSARDVIYNEQFF.

This chain connects TRBV14 to TRBJ2-2, with no clear D. Trimming pared 2 bases from V and 4 bases from J, leaving 5 bases between. The CDR3 runs to 13 residues. Germline-derived CDR1 and CDR2 are SGHDN and FVKESK. The CDR3 sequence is CASSQWATGELFF. The CDR3 DNA is TGTGCCAGCAGCCAATGGGCCACCGGGGAGCTGTTTTTT.

This rearrangement joins TRBV27 to TRBJ2-7, with TRBD2 identical over 7 bases. The CDR3 consists of 13 residues. Germline V lookup: CDR1 MNHEY, CDR2 SMNVEV (reference sequence). The trim removed 8 bases at V and 1 base at J, leaving 5 bases unmatched. CDR3 nucleotide sequence: TGTGCCAGCGTGGGAGGGGATTCCTACGAGCAGTACTTC. Amino acids: CASVGGDSYEQYF.

The chain uses TRBV3-1 and TRBJ2-3; 9 nucleotides match TRBD2. This CDR3 contains 16 residues. V gave up 1 base and J gave up 2 bases; unmatched junction bases: 4. The germline V gene encodes CDR1 LGHDT and CDR2 YNNKEL (reference sequence). This CDR3 is CASSQVSGGYTDTQYF. The CDR3 region has the DNA TGTGCCAGCAGCCAAGTCAGCGGGGGGTACACAGATACGCAGTATTTT.

This chain links TRBV29-1 with TRBJ2-1, with D unresolved. Trimming removed 3 bases at V and 4 bases at J, with 19 bases between. The CDR3 contains 16 residues. Germline V gene lookup returns CDR1 SQVTM and CDR2 ANQGSEA. The CDR3 is CSVDGVDGRRYNEQFF. The CDR3 region has the DNA TGCAGCGTTGATGGGGTTGACGGTAGGAGATACAATGAGCAGTTCTTC.

The J gene is TRBJ2-1, the V gene TRBV11-3; perhaps TRBD2 as D (7 bases). V was pared by 3 bases and J by 8 bases, with 20 bases between. CDR1 SGHNT and CDR2 YENEEA come from the germline V gene. There are 16 residues in the CDR3. Here the CDR3 DNA reads TGTGCCAGCAGCTTGACATTAGGGGGGGGGCAGCATGAGCAGTTCTTC. Translating gives CASSLTLGGGQHEQFF.

This clonotype was detected only once. The chain combines TRBV7-3 with TRBJ2-1; tentatively, D is TRBD1 or TRBD2 (5 bases each). Trimming pared 5 bases from V and 2 bases from J, leaving 13 bases between. Germline V gene data show CDR1 as SGHTA and CDR2 as FQGTGA. The CDR3 is 15 residues long. The CDR3 protein is CASSLLGDPYNEQFF. The CDR3 DNA reads TGTGCCAGCAGCCTCCTAGGGGACCCCTACAATGAGCAGTTCTTC.

This chain connects TRBV2 to TRBJ1-2, with D uncertain. The CDR3 totals 14 residues. V was shortened by 3 bases and J by 6 bases, with 14 bases between the two germline ends. Germline values: CDR1 SNHLY, CDR2 FYNNEI. DNA of the CDR3: TGTGCCAGCAGTGAGGCGCGGGGAGCCGATGGCTACACCTTC. It yields the protein CASSEARGADGYTF. Combining the CDR3 with reference TRBV2 and TRBJ1-2 gives the whole variable domain EPEVTQTPSHQVTQMGQEVILRCVPISNHLYFYWYRQILGQKVEFLVSFYNNEISEKSEIFDDQFSVERPDGSNFTLKIRSTKLEDSAMYFCASSEARGADGYTFGSGTRLTVV.

This clonotype has more than one count but fewer than ten. The V gene is TRBV7-9, the J gene TRBJ2-6, with a possible D match to TRBD2 (6 bases). Trimming removed 5 bases at V and 0 bases at J, with 20 bases between. CDR1 and CDR2 from the germline V gene are SEHNR and FQNEAQ (reference sequence). CDR3 length: 19 residues. Here the CDR3 DNA reads TGTGCCAGCAGCCCGCGGGGCCAACGGGGAGTCTCTGGGGCCAACGTCCTGACTTTC. Encoded protein: CASSPRGQRGVSGANVLTF.

In this sample, this clonotype turned up a few times. This chain joins TRBV10-3 and TRBJ2-7; D is unclear. V was trimmed by 3 bases and J by 3 bases, leaving 12 bases between them. This CDR3 region has 14 residues. CDR1 and CDR2 from the germline V gene are ENHRY and SYGVKD. The CDR3 is CAISEPSSGYEQYF. CDR3 bases: TGTGCCATCAGTGAACCCTCCTCGGGCTACGAGCAGTACTTC.

This clonotype showed up just a few times. The genes are TRBV10-3 and TRBJ1-2; TRBD1 is a possible D gene (5 bases). Germline assignment: CDR1 ENHRY and CDR2 SYGVKD. This CDR3 region has 15 residues. Trimming removed 2 bases at V and 0 bases at J, with 10 bases between. In DNA form, the CDR3 reads TGTGCCATCAGTGAGGGGGCGGCGACTAACTATGGCTACACCTTC. It translates to CAISEGAATNYGYTF.

The chain joins TRBV2 to TRBJ2-5; 9 nucleotides agree with TRBD2. CDR1 SNHLY and CDR2 FYNNEI come from the germline V gene. There are 16 residues in the CDR3. Trimming cost V 4 bases and J 9 bases; bases outside gene matches: 15. CDR3: CASSGLIAGVHRAQYF. The CDR3 DNA follows: TGTGCCAGCAGTGGGTTAATAGCGGGAGTTCATAGGGCCCAGTACTTC.

This clonotype was seen a few times. This chain connects TRBV12-3 or TRBV12-4 to TRBJ1-1, with TRBD1 matching 8 bases. V was pared by 3 bases and J by 5 bases, with 8 bases of the junction left unmatched. The CDR3 runs 15 residues. For the CDR3, the DNA is TGTGCCAGCAGTTTGCCCCAGGGGGCCAGAACTGAAGCTTTCTTT. This gives the protein CASSLPQGARTEAFF.

The chain combines TRBV7-9 with TRBJ2-5; weak D call: TRBD2 (8 bases). CDR1 and CDR2 (germline): SEHNR, FQNEAQ (reference sequence). This CDR3 comprises 15 residues. V dropped 5 bases and J dropped 3 bases, with 16 bases sitting between them. The CDR3 bases are TGTGCCAGCAGCCGGGGGGGCGGGACAGAAGAGACCCAGTACTTC. This encodes CASSRGGGTEETQYF.

The gene calls are TRBV27 and TRBJ2-6; a possible D gene is TRBD1 (5 bases). This CDR3 has 13 amino acids. V dropped 11 bases and J dropped 4 bases, with 12 bases sitting between them. Per the germline V gene, CDR1 is MNHEY and CDR2 is SMNVEV (reference sequence). The CDR3 region is CAAQGTGANVLTF. For the CDR3, the DNA is TGTGCCGCCCAGGGCACCGGGGCCAACGTCCTGACTTTC. Supplemented by reference TRBV27 and TRBJ2-6, the full variable domain reads EAQVTQNPRYLITVTGKKLTVTCSQNMNHEYMSWYRQDPGLGLRQIYYSMNVEVTDKGDVPEGYKVSRKEKRNFPLILESPSPNQTSLYFCAAQGTGANVLTFGAGSRLTVL.

This clonotype came up a few times. The V call is TRBV20-1, the J call TRBJ2-5, with 7 bases aligning to TRBD2. The end of the DNA is better explained by TRBJ2-7, so the J call may be wrong. The CDR3 has 13 residues. Germline CDR1 is DFQATT and CDR2 is SNEGSKA (reference sequence). Written as DNA, the CDR3 is TGCAGTGCTTCGCGAGGCGGGAGTTACGAGCAGTACTTC. It encodes CSASRGGSYEQYF.

For this clonotype: The junction differs from germline at one of its ends, possibly a read error. The chain uses TRBV27 and TRBJ2-2; unclear D gene. The CDR3 runs 13 residues. Germline V CDR1 and CDR2: MNHEY, SMNVEV (reference sequence). CDR3 coding DNA: TGTGTCAGCAGCATTGACGGGACCGGGGAGCTGTTTTTT. Translation: CVSSIDGTGELFF.

The chain employs TRBV3-1 and TRBJ2-7; unclear D gene. Between the trimmed V and J ends, which lost 3 bases and 3 bases, there was a span of 9 bases. This CDR3 comprises 13 residues. Germline assignment: CDR1 LGHDT and CDR2 YNNKEL (reference sequence). In DNA form, the CDR3 reads TGTGCCAGCAGCCAGGGTACTGGCTACGAGCAGTACTTC. Its protein is CASSQGTGYEQYF.

The chain recombines TRBV11-2 with TRBJ2-7, with D unresolved. The germline V and J ends were trimmed by 4 bases and 10 bases, with 14 bases remaining between them. This CDR3 is 12 amino acids long. Looked up from germline, CDR1 is SGHAT and CDR2 is FQNNGV. For the CDR3, the DNA is TGTGCCAGCAGCTCCCAAACCCCCGAACAGTACTTC. Translation gives CASSSQTPEQYF.